The present entry profiles one T cell receptor beta chain with its context. Antigen unknown. These data are taken from a study of shared clonotypes between healthy human individuals. The V end was cut by 3 bases, the J end by 5 bases, with 10 bases between. Germline V gene lookup returns CDR1 MNHEY and CDR2 SMNVEV (reference sequence). The CDR3 loop spans 14 amino acids. Study results and caveats: Represented diversity, genetic and exposure-history alike, was limited by few donors.

The repertoire was sequenced with immunoSEQ multiplex PCR; TCRdb's copy has only in-frame clones and lacks some. Of around 530,000 clones in the sample, around three quarters are singletons; the top ten hold around 13%. The rearrangement uses TRBV27 and TRBJ2-2, with D possibly matching TRBD1 (6 bases). The sequence derives from a middle-aged woman in good health. Some clones in this sample may be carry-over from other donors' samples. The sample taken for sequencing was PBMCs. The CDR3 is CASSFRGQTGELFF. The CDR3 DNA sequence: TGTGCCAGCAGTTTCAGGGGACAAACCGGGGAGCTGTTTTTT.